The sequence of this T cell receptor beta chain was determined in a study of T-cell reconstitution after alpha-beta-depleted transplantation in children. Using unique molecular identifiers, the investigators prepared the TCRbeta library. One entry per CDR3 protein, called by TCRdb with MiXCR from the PCR reads. The sample has about 6,200 distinct CDR3 sequences; 14% to 15% are singletons. The V end lost 10 bases, the J end lost 2 bases, and 15 bases lay between the germline ends. The germline CDR1 and CDR2 sequences are LGHNA and YNFKEQ. The CDR3 sequence is 13 residues long. This specimen was PBMCs, taken before TCRalphabeta/CD19-depleted stem cell transplant. The TCR was taken from a boy aged 10-17 years with acute lymphoblastic leukemia, due to receive a stem cell transplant. The chain couples TRBV4-2 to TRBJ2-7; no clear D. CDR3 protein: CAMGPRATYEQYF. The DNA of the CDR3 is TGTGCCATGGGCCCCCGGGCCACCTACGAGCAGTACTTC.